Sequencing of this TCR beta chain was carried out in a study of Graves' ophthalmopathy and Graves' hyperthyroidism. RNA transcripts yielded amplified TCR beta CDR3 regions. The first-round RT-PCR employed HTBI primers together with the Qiagen OneStep RT-PCR kit. A multiplex PCR was then performed as the second round. Via MiXCR, TCRdb re-called the multiplex PCR reads, giving one row per CDR3 protein. This table has 500,000 to 800,000 distinct CDR3 sequences, over 40% appearing once. Germline V gene sequence: CDR1 SGHAT, CDR2 FQNNGV. V dropped 2 bases and J dropped 10; count of bases not matched to a gene: 17. The CDR3 contains 18 residues. This clonotype occurred many times.

Sequenced material: peripheral blood. This clonotype was obtained from an adult man with Graves' ophthalmopathy. The chain employs TRBV11-2 and TRBJ1-6; 7 bases match TRBD1. The chain's CDR3 is CASSLRGGDSLLRSPLHF. The DNA of the CDR3 is TGTGCCAGCAGCTTAAGAGGTGGGGACAGCCTCTTAAGGTCACCCCTCCACTTT.